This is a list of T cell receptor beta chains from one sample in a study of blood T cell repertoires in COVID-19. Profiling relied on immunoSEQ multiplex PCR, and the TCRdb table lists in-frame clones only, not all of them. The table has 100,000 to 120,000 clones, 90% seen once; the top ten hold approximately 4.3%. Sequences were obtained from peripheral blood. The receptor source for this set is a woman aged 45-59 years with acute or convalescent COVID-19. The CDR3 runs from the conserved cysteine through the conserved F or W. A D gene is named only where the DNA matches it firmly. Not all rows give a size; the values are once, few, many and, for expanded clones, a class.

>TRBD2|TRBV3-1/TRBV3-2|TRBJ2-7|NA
TGTGCCAGCAGCCAAGATGAGTGGCGGGGACTAAACGAGCAGTACTTC
CASSQDEWRGLNEQYF
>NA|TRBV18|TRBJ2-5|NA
TGTGCCAGCTCCCCTGGACAGATGCAAGAGACCCAGTACTTC
CASSPGQMQETQYF
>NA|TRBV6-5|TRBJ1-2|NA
TGTGCCAGCACCGAGACACCTTTAAACTATGGCTACACCTTC
CASTETPLNYGYTF
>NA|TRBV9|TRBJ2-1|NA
TGTGCCAGCAGCGTCAGCAGGGGCCGCGAGCAGTTCTTC
CASSVSRGREQFF
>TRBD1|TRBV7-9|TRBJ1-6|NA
TGTGCCAGCAGCTCCCGGGACAGGGAGGATAATTCACCCCTCCACTTT
CASSSRDREDNSPLHF
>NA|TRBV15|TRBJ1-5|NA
TGTGCCACCAGCAGAGGAGGGGGAAATCAGCCCCAGCATTTT
CATSRGGGNQPQHF
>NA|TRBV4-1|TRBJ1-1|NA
TGCGCCAGCAGCCAAATGATGGGGCTGGGCACTGAAGCTTTCTTT
CASSQMMGLGTEAFF
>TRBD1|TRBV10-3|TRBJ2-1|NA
TGTGCCATCAAAGGACAGGGGGAACCCAGCTCCTACAATGAGCAGTTCTTC
CAIKGQGEPSSYNEQFF
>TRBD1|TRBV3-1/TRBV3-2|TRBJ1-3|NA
TGTGCCAGCAGGCAGGCCGTAACAGGGGGCTCTGGAAACACCATATATTTT
CASRQAVTGGSGNTIYF
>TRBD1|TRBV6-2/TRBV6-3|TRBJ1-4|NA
TGTGCCAGCAGTTACATTCGACAGGGGAGAGAAAAACTGTTTTTT
CASSYIRQGREKLFF
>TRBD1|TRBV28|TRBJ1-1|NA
TGTGCCAGCAAACCTGGACAGGGGGCTAGTGAAGCTTTCTTT
CASKPGQGASEAFF
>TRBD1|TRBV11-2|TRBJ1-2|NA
TGTGCCAGCAGCTTTCAGGGGGCCTTCGGTGGCTACACCTTC
CASSFQGAFGGYTF
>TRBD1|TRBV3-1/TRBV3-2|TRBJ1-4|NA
TGTGCCAGCAGCCAATCTGCAGGGGGCGAAAAACTGTTTTTT
CASSQSAGGEKLFF
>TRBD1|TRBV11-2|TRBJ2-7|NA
TGTGCCAGCAGCCGGGACAGCCGTTCCTACGAGCAGTACTTC
CASSRDSRSYEQYF
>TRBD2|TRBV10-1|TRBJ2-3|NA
TGCGCCAGCAGTGAGGGGGAGGGGGATACGCAGTATTTT
CASSEGEGDTQYF
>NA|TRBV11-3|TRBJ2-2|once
TGTGCCAGCAGCTTAGAGACGGACAGTAGTACCGGGGAGCTGTTTTTT
CASSLETDSSTGELFF
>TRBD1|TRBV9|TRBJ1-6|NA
TGTGCCAGCAGCGTCACAGGGGGCGCGACATATAATTCACCCCTCCACTTT
CASSVTGGATYNSPLHF
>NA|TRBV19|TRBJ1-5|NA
TGTGCCAGTAGTATTTCAGGGTCAGGTCAGCCCCAGCATTTT
CASSISGSGQPQHF
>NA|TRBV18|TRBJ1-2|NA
TGTGCCAGCAGAGACGGCTCGGCGCGGGGCTACACCTTC
CASRDGSARGYTF
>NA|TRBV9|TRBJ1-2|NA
TGTGCCAGCAGCGTATCCGGTTGGACAGATGGCTACACCTTC
CASSVSGWTDGYTF
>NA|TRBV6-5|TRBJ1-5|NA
TGTGCCAGCAGTTTCCTACAGGGTACAGGGCAGCCCCAGCATTTT
CASSFLQGTGQPQHF
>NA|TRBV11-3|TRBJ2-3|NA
TGTGCCAGCAGTTCCGATACTCTCATCGATACGCAGTATTTT
CASSSDTLIDTQYF
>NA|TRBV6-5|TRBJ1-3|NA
TGTGCCAGCAATTACGGGACTCCTGGAAACACCATATATTTT
CASNYGTPGNTIYF
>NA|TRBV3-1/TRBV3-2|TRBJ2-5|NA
TGTGCCAGCAGCCAATCAGGCGGCGTAGGAACTAGCAGGGCTGGGGCCCAGTACTTC
CASSQSGGVGTSRAGAQYF
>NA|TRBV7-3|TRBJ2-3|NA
TGTGCCAGCAGCTTAGGAAGGACTAGCACAGATACGCAGTATTTT
CASSLGRTSTDTQYF
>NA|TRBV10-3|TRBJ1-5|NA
TGTGCCATCAGATCGGAGGAGAGTCAGCCCCAGCATTTT
CAIRSEESQPQHF
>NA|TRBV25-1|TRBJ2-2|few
TGTGCCAGCAGCCTACAGACAGGGAGGACCGGGGAGCTGTTTTTT
CASSLQTGRTGELFF
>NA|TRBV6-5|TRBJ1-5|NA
TGTGCCAGCAAGGGATCAGGCGCGGGCTATCAGCCCCAGCATTTT
CASKGSGAGYQPQHF
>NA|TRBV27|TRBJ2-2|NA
TGTGCCAGCAGTACCAACAGGGCCGGGGAGCTGTTTTTT
CASSTNRAGELFF
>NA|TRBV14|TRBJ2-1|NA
TGTGCCAGCAGCCAAGGGGCAGGGTACAATGAGCAGTTCTTC
CASSQGAGYNEQFF
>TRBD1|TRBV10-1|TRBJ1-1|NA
TGCGCCAGCAGTGACACGGGACAGGGGGAAGCTTTCTTT
CASSDTGQGEAFF
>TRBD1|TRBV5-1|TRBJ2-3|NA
TGCGCCAGCACCCTCGGAGGGACAGGGAACACAGATACGCAGTATTTT
CASTLGGTGNTDTQYF
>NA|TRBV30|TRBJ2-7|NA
TGTGCCTGGAGTGTAGGGGGGGGTCTCTACGAGCAGTACTTC
CAWSVGGGLYEQYF
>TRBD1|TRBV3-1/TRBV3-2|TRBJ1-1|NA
TGTGCCAGCAGCCAACAACCGACAGGGGGCACTGAAGCTTTCTTT
CASSQQPTGGTEAFF
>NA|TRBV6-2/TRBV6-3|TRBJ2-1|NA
TGTGCCAGCAGTTTAGCCTTGGTGGGCAATGAGCAGTTCTTC
CASSLALVGNEQFF
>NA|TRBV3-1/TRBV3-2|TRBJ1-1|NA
TGTGCCAGCAGCCAAGGGACCACGGGGGCTTTCTTT
CASSQGTTGAFF
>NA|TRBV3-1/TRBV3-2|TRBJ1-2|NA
TGTGCCAGCAGCCAAGACGTCGGGGTCTCGTTGGGCGATGGCTACACCTTC
CASSQDVGVSLGDGYTF
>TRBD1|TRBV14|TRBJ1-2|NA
TGTGCCAGCAGCCTTCGACAGGGCTGGCACTATGGCTACACCTTC
CASSLRQGWHYGYTF
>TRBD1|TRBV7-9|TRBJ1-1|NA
TGTGCCAGCAGCCGAATATCTGGACAGGTTCCTGAAGCTTTCTTT
CASSRISGQVPEAFF
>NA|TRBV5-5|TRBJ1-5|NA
TGTGCCAGCAGCTCCCTAGCCACCCTAAATAGCAATCAGCCCCAGCATTTT
CASSSLATLNSNQPQHF
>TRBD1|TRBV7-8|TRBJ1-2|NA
TGTGCCATCAAACATTTCGAGGGGACAGATTATGGCTACACCTTC
CAIKHFEGTDYGYTF
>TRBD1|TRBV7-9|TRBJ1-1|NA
TGTGCCAGCAGCCTAGGGTCCTTGACAGGGGAGGCTTTCTTT
CASSLGSLTGEAFF